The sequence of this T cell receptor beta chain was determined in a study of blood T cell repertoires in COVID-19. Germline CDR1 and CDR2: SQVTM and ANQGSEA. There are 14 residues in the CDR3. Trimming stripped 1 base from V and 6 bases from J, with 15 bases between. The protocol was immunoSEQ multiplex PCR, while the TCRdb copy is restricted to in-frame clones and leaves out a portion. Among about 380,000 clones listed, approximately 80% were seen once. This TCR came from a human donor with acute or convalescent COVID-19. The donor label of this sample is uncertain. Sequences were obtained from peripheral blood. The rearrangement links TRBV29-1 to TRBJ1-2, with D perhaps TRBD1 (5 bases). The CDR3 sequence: CSVEGGDAPNGYTF. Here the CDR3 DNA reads TGCAGCGTTGAAGGGGGGGACGCCCCTAATGGCTACACCTTC.